Listed below are T cell receptor beta chains from one sample, sequenced in a study of blood T cells in healthy people across ages. TCRdb recomputed calls from the 5' RACE reads with MiXCR, one row per CDR3 protein. The sample holds roughly 1,300,000 distinct CDR3 sequences; roughly 64% are singletons and the top ten take about 6.7%. Sequencing input: blood. The receptor source for this set is a man aged 18-30 years in good health. CDR3s include the opening cysteine and the closing phenylalanine or tryptophan. D genes are given only for firm matches. Clone sizes are given selectively: once, few, many, or a class where the clone is expanded.

d_call	v_call	clone_size	j_call	cdr3_nt	cdr3_aa
.	TRBV15	.	TRBJ2-3	TGTGCCACCAGCAGAGATTTGGGGATTACCGATACGCAGTATTTT	CATSRDLGITDTQYF
.	TRBV7-2	.	TRBJ1-5	TGTGCCAGCAGCGTGGCCGGGTGGGCTCAGCCCCAGCATTTT	CASSVAGWAQPQHF
.	TRBV7-9	.	TRBJ1-2	TGTGCCAGCAGCGAAATTGGACAGCCTAACTATGGCTACACCTTC	CASSEIGQPNYGYTF
.	TRBV6-6	few	TRBJ1-2	TGTGCCAGCAGTTCGACCCGGGGGTATGGCTACACCTTC	CASSSTRGYGYTF
.	TRBV25-1	.	TRBJ1-4	TGTGCCAGCAGTGAAGTTGGGGAGAAAGAAAAACTGTTTTTT	CASSEVGEKEKLFF
.	TRBV20-1	few	TRBJ2-1	TGCAGTGCTAGAGCCAGCGGGTACAACGAGCAGTTCTTC	CSARASGYNEQFF
.	TRBV7-2	.	TRBJ2-6	TGTGCCGGCAGCGCCTCTGGGGCCAACGTCCTGACTTTC	CAGSASGANVLTF
TRBD1	TRBV29-1	few	TRBJ2-7	TGCAGCGTTTTGGGGACAGGGTTCGACGAGCAGTACTTC	CSVLGTGFDEQYF
.	TRBV7-9	.	TRBJ2-5	TGTGCCAGCAGCCTCTTTGGTTCCGGGACCCAGTACTTC	CASSLFGSGTQYF
TRBD1	TRBV24-1	.	TRBJ1-1	TGTGCCAACTCTCGCAGGGGGCTCCGTGAAGCTTTCTTT	CANSRRGLREAFF
.	TRBV27	.	TRBJ2-5	TGTGCCAGCAGTCCAATCATGGTTGACGGGGACGAGACCCAGTACTTC	CASSPIMVDGDETQYF
.	TRBV11-1	.	TRBJ2-7	TGTGCCAGCAGCTTATGGGAGGATTCCTACGAGCAGTACTTC	CASSLWEDSYEQYF
TRBD1	TRBV9	.	TRBJ2-1	TGTGCCAGCAGCGCCAACCCGGGACAGCTCATCTACAATGAGCAGTTCTTC	CASSANPGQLIYNEQFF
TRBD2	TRBV25-1	few	TRBJ2-5	TGTGCCAGCAGTGAATACGGGACTACCAAAGAGACCCAGTACTTC	CASSEYGTTKETQYF
.	TRBV7-2	.	TRBJ1-5	TGTGCCAGCAGTTTTACCCTAGGCCAGGGTACAAATCAGCCCCAGCATTTT	CASSFTLGQGTNQPQHF
.	TRBV12-5	.	TRBJ2-7	TGTGCTAGTGGATCGGGGACGGACCACTCCTACGAGCAGTACTTC	CASGSGTDHSYEQYF
.	TRBV20-1	.	TRBJ2-5	TGCAGTGCTAATCGACAGACCCAGTACTTC	CSANRQTQYF
.	TRBV5-5	.	TRBJ2-7	TGTGCCAGCAGCTTGGTCCCCGGGCATTCCGCCTACGAGCAGTACTTC	CASSLVPGHSAYEQYF
.	TRBV27	.	TRBJ2-7	TGTGCCAGCAGTTTATATTCTATCAACTCCTACAATGAGCAGTACTTC	CASSLYSINSYNEQYF
.	TRBV6-2/TRBV6-3	few	TRBJ1-6	TGTGCCAGCAGTTTGACGAGCTCCTATAATTCACCCCTCCACTTT	CASSLTSSYNSPLHF